This T cell receptor (beta chain) was documented in a study of PD-1 blockade in classical Hodgkin lymphoma. Findings and limits, study-wide: CD4+ TCR diversity, unlike CD8+, climbed significantly by C4D1.

Brentuximab vedotin exposure varied, and every patient relapsed after autologous stem cell transplantation. V shed 2 bases, J shed 7 bases, and the junction held 9 bases outside the gene matches. The germline gives CDR1 MNHNS, CDR2 SASEGT. The CDR3 has 16 residues. A note on this clone: The target antigen is unknown.

Assay used: immunoSEQ multiplex PCR; TCRdb lists only in-frame clones, some missing. The repertoire holds about 97,000 clones, with over 80% as singletons. The chain combines TRBV6-1 with TRBJ2-7; 12 bases match TRBD1. The material was peripheral blood mononuclear cells (PBMCs), obtained at baseline. The receptor was isolated from a human donor with classical Hodgkin lymphoma. CDR3 sequence reads: CASSEPPGQGAGEQYF. In DNA form, the CDR3 reads TGTGCCAGCAGTGAACCCCCGGGACAGGGGGCGGGGGAGCAGTACTTC.